This TCR beta chain was sequenced during a study of blood T cell repertoires in COVID-19. Study as a whole: Some COVID-19 samples were acute and others convalescent; all came from the United States, Italy and Spain. PBMCs, B-cell-depleted T cells, or T cells provided the cDNA or gDNA that made up the material.

In the study's own analysis: The assay estimated nucleated cells by amplifying reference gene primers. Only in-frame clones appear in the TCRdb table, and some are missing; sequencing was by immunoSEQ multiplex PCR. The V and J calls and clone size come from that table; D and trimming were worked out from the DNA. This table holds about 180,000 clones, approximately 89% found once. CDR1 and CDR2 (germline): SNHLY, FYNNEI. This CDR3 contains 13 residues. With 7 bases clipped from V and 9 bases from J, the junction kept 4 bases outside the gene matches. This clone has a single count. The sequenced sample consisted of peripheral blood. J is TRBJ2-1 and V is TRBV2; 12 nucleotides agree with TRBD2. The clonotype comes from a man aged 35-49 years with active or convalescent COVID-19. The CDR3 is CASTSSGGGEQFF. In nucleotides, the CDR3 is TGTGCCAGCACCTCTAGCGGGGGGGGTGAGCAGTTCTTC.